The next 25 T cell receptor beta chains were all read from a single sample in a study of T-cell memory formation after mild COVID-19. TCRdb reanalysed the 5' RACE reads using MiXCR and keeps one entry per CDR3 protein. The sample includes about 400,000 distinct CDR3 sequences, more than 20% seen only once; the top ten take roughly 13%. Sequenced material: PBMCs or a T cell subset sorted from them (not recorded which). The receptors were sampled from an adult woman who had mild COVID-19 (a few samples of this study predate the infection). Cell type and time point are not known.

This clonotype has only a few counts. The chain has TRBV5-1 and TRBJ2-3, with D possibly TRBD1 on 6 matching bases. V was trimmed by 7 bases and J by 3 bases, leaving 18 bases between them. The length of the CDR3 is 15 residues. Germline V gives CDR1 SGHRS, CDR2 YFSETQ. DNA of the CDR3: TGCGCCAGCGGCGTTACCGCAGGGGCGACAGATACGCAGTATTTT. Its protein is CASGVTAGATDTQYF.

This clonotype occurred many times. The rearrangement links TRBV27 to TRBJ1-2; D not certain. V gave up 3 bases and J gave up 5 bases, with 16 bases separating them. The CDR3 sequence is 15 residues long. Looked up from germline, CDR1 is MNHEY and CDR2 is SMNVEV (reference sequence). CDR3 DNA sequence: TGTGCCAGCAGTTTCTCCACTCCCGCCATTTATGGCTACACCTTC. Its protein is CASSFSTPAIYGYTF.

The V call is TRBV4-2, the J call TRBJ2-1; 7 positions match TRBD2. After removal of 8 bases from V and 6 bases from J, the junction contained 13 bases not matched to a gene. The germline CDR1 and CDR2 sequences are LGHNA and YNFKEQ. The CDR3 length is 15 residues. In DNA, the CDR3 is TGTGCCAGCGGGACCGGACTAGTTGTGGGCAATGAGCAGTTCTTC. Translation: CASGTGLVVGNEQFF.

The CDR3 region is CASSLVSGGYSGANVLTF. The CDR3 nucleotides read TGCGCCAGCAGCTTGGTATCAGGGGGTTACTCTGGGGCCAACGTCCTGACTTTC. The V gene is TRBV5-1, the J gene TRBJ2-6, with TRBD1 matching over 7 bases. The length of the CDR3 is 18 residues. The trim removed 0 bases at V and 0 bases at J, leaving 6 bases unmatched. Germline V lookup: CDR1 SGHRS, CDR2 YFSETQ.

The J gene is TRBJ2-3, the V gene TRBV6-5; 7 bases align to TRBD1. The CDR3 contains 15 residues. Looked up from germline, CDR1 is MNHEY and CDR2 is SVGAGI. The V gene end was trimmed by 6 bases and the J gene end by 4 bases; junction bases not matched to a gene: 10. CDR3 nucleotides: TGTGCCAGCAGCCTAGACAGGGTTGGCGCAGATACGCAGTATTTT. Residues: CASSLDRVGADTQYF.

This sequence joins TRBV30 and TRBJ2-1; D call uncertain. This CDR3 has 13 amino acids. The germline CDR1 and CDR2 sequences are GTSNPN and SVGIG (reference sequence). V was clipped by 0 bases and J by 4 bases, with 7 bases between them. Here the CDR3 reads CAWSVGVYNEQFF. The DNA of the CDR3 is TGTGCCTGGAGTGTAGGAGTATACAATGAGCAGTTCTTC.

The CDR3 loop is CASSLGGTGTGGETQYF. The CDR3 DNA sequence: TGTGCCAGCAGCTTAGGGGGGACCGGGACAGGGGGAGAGACCCAGTACTTC. The chain links TRBV7-6 to TRBJ2-5; TRBD1 aligns across 11 bases. Looked up from germline, CDR1 is SGHVS and CDR2 is FNYEAQ. V lost 1 base to trimming and J lost 4 bases; unmatched junction nucleotides: 8. This CDR3 has 17 amino acids.

The chain couples TRBV20-1 to TRBJ2-1, with 9 nucleotides matching TRBD1. Germline-derived CDR1 and CDR2 are DFQATT and SNEGSKA (reference sequence). V lost 0 bases to trimming and J lost 8 bases; unmatched junction nucleotides: 8. This CDR3 region has 15 residues. This chain's CDR3 is CSAREGTGWRDEQFF. DNA for the CDR3: TGCAGTGCTAGAGAAGGGACAGGGTGGAGGGATGAGCAGTTCTTC.

This clonotype has only a few counts. V gene TRBV6-1 combines with J gene TRBJ2-5; 8 bases match TRBD2. Germline V lookup: CDR1 MNHNS, CDR2 SASEGT. This CDR3 spans 18 amino acids. J was trimmed by 0 bases and V by 2 bases; bases with no gene match: 11. CDR3 in amino acids: CASSELGGGLQYQETQYF. The DNA for the CDR3 is TGTGCCAGCAGTGAATTAGGCGGGGGGCTCCAGTACCAAGAGACCCAGTACTTC.

This chain joins TRBV27 and TRBJ1-6; D is unclear. Looked up from germline, CDR1 is MNHEY and CDR2 is SMNVEV (reference sequence). The CDR3 contains 12 residues. The V and J ends lost 6 bases and 4 bases respectively, with 4 bases between them. The CDR3 coding sequence is TGTGCCAGCAGGGAATATAATTCACCCCTCCACTTT. Translating gives CASREYNSPLHF.

This clonotype showed up just a few times. The J gene is TRBJ2-7, the V gene TRBV6-5; 13 bases match TRBD2. The germline gives CDR1 MNHEY, CDR2 SVGAGI. Losses at the gene ends were 6 bases for V and 5 bases for J; bases not matched to a gene: 10. The CDR3 covers 16 residues. In nucleotides, the CDR3 is TGTGCCAGCAGACGCCGACTAGCGGGGGGCTCGAACGAGCAGTACTTC. Amino acid sequence: CASRRRLAGGSNEQYF.

This clonotype was observed a few times. The chain carries TRBV29-1 and TRBJ2-7, with D possibly TRBD1 on 6 matching bases. Trimming cost V 2 bases and J 8 bases, with 22 bases left between them. The CDR3 spans 15 residues. Germline V gene data show CDR1 as SQVTM and CDR2 as ANQGSEA. CDR3 loop: CSVEMDSGLPGKQYF. The CDR3 coding sequence is TGCAGCGTTGAAATGGACAGCGGACTCCCGGGGAAGCAGTACTTC.

This chain links TRBV25-1 with TRBJ2-7, with TRBD1 identical over 7 bases. Trimming cost V 6 bases and J 6 bases; bases outside gene matches: 17. The CDR3 covers 16 residues. Germline-derived CDR1 and CDR2 are MGHDK and SYGVNS. CDR3 nucleotide sequence: TGTGCCAGCAGAATCTCCCTGGGGCAGGGGGATAGCGAGCAGTACTTC. Its protein is CASRISLGQGDSEQYF.

This clonotype was seen more than once but under ten times. V is TRBV4-3 and J is TRBJ2-1; the match to TRBD2 covers 8 bases. CDR1 is LGHNA, CDR2 YSLEER, per germline. The CDR3 runs 16 residues. The trim removed 3 bases at V and 9 bases at J, leaving 13 bases unmatched. The DNA of the CDR3 is TGCGCCAGCAGCCAGCTAGTCACCGGGACTAGTGTTGAGCAGTTCTTC. Protein product: CASSQLVTGTSVEQFF.

The genes are TRBV20-1 and TRBJ1-6, with D perhaps TRBD1 (6 bases). Trimming pared 4 bases from V and 7 bases from J, leaving 11 bases between. The CDR3 length is 13 residues. Germline V gives CDR1 DFQATT, CDR2 SNEGSKA (reference sequence). The CDR3 sequence is CSAIGQRNSPLHF. As DNA, the CDR3 is TGCAGTGCTATAGGACAGCGGAATTCACCCCTCCACTTT.

In its sample, this clonotype was seen a few times. This chain links TRBV20-1 with TRBJ2-1; D is unresolved. Looked up from germline, CDR1 is DFQATT and CDR2 is SNEGSKA (reference sequence). The CDR3 consists of 10 residues. As DNA, the CDR3 is TGCACCGTCCAAGCGAATGAGCAGTTCTTC. This translates into CTVQANEQFF.

This clonotype came up a few times. The CDR3 DNA reads TGTGCCAGCAGCAGGGACAGCAACTATGGCTACACCTTC. Translating gives CASSRDSNYGYTF. This chain joins TRBV5-5 and TRBJ1-2, with 7 bases identical to TRBD1. The CDR3 extends over 13 amino acids. With V trimmed by 4 bases and J by 2 bases, 2 bases remained unmatched. Germline loops: CDR1 SGHKS, CDR2 YYEKEE (reference sequence).

The table lists this clonotype with a few counts. The chain joins TRBV5-1 to TRBJ2-1; D is possibly TRBD2 (6 bases). V lost 2 bases and J 7 bases, leaving 10 bases between the germline ends. CDR1 and CDR2 from the germline V gene are SGHRS and YFSETQ. There are 13 residues in the CDR3. The CDR3 DNA reads as TGCGCCAGCAGCTTCACACGGGGGAATGAGCAGTTCTTC. Translated: CASSFTRGNEQFF.

This clonotype was seen repeatedly, ten times or more. The junction departs from germline at one end; a sequencing error may be responsible. The chain uses TRBV29-1 and TRBJ2-2; a weak D match, TRBD2 (6 bases). Germline V CDR1 and CDR2: SQVTM, ANQGSEA. The CDR3 contains 12 residues. CDR3 residues: CSVEAGTGELFF. CDR3 nucleotide sequence: TGCAGCGTAGAAGCGGGTACCGGGGAGCTGTTTTTT.

The V and J genes are TRBV12-3 or TRBV12-4 and TRBJ1-2, with D unresolved. Trimming removed 7 bases from V and 4 bases from J, with 25 bases in between. The CDR3 covers 17 residues. The CDR3 sequence is CASTPRIGTRAPYGYTF. CDR3 sequence (DNA): TGTGCCAGCACCCCCCGGATTGGCACACGAGCTCCCTATGGCTACACCTTC.

The DNA for the CDR3 is TGTGCCAGCAGGGAAAAGGGTCTCGGCGGGACCCAGTACTTC. Translated, it gives CASREKGLGGTQYF. V usage is TRBV2 and J usage is TRBJ2-5; D gene unclear. The germline CDR1 and CDR2 sequences are SNHLY and FYNNEI. Trimming shortened V by 6 bases and J by 7 bases, and 18 bases separated the two germline ends. This CDR3 has 14 residues.

This clonotype has a handful of counts. The CDR3 region is CASSSSGGAYEQYF. The CDR3 DNA reads as TGCGCCAGCAGCTCGTCCGGGGGGGCCTACGAGCAGTACTTC. The chain links TRBV5-1 to TRBJ2-7; TRBD2 matches 8 bases. CDR1 and CDR2 (germline): SGHRS, YFSETQ. The CDR3 sequence is 14 residues long. Losses at the gene ends were 3 bases for V and 2 bases for J; bases not matched to a gene: 4.

The chain uses TRBV7-2 and TRBJ2-5; D is uncertain. The V gene lost 3 bases and the J gene lost 4 bases, with 6 bases spanning the gap. There are 12 residues in the CDR3. The V gene's germline CDR1 is SGHTA and CDR2 FQGNSA. CDR3 region: CASSFRSETQYF. CDR3 in DNA: TGTGCCAGCAGCTTTCGCTCAGAGACCCAGTACTTC.

The rearrangement uses TRBV6-5 and TRBJ2-7, with 10 positions matching TRBD2. Germline-derived CDR1 and CDR2 are MNHEY and SVGAGI. The V and J ends lost 0 bases and 3 bases, in that order; junction bases with no gene match: 11. The CDR3 is 18 residues long. CDR3 nucleotide sequence: TGTGCCAGCAGTTACTCGACGTCTAGCGGGGGCCTCCACTACGAGCAGTACTTC. Its translation: CASSYSTSSGGLHYEQYF.

This clonotype was seen more than once but under ten times. The chain has TRBV28 and TRBJ2-1, with D possibly matching TRBD1 (6 bases). This CDR3 has 16 amino acids. Germline CDR1 is MDHEN and CDR2 is SYDVKM. V was trimmed by 2 bases and J by 3 bases, leaving 14 bases between them. DNA of the CDR3: TGTGCCAGCAGTTTACGAACAGGGACCCTCTACAATGAGCAGTTCTTC. The encoded protein is CASSLRTGTLYNEQFF.